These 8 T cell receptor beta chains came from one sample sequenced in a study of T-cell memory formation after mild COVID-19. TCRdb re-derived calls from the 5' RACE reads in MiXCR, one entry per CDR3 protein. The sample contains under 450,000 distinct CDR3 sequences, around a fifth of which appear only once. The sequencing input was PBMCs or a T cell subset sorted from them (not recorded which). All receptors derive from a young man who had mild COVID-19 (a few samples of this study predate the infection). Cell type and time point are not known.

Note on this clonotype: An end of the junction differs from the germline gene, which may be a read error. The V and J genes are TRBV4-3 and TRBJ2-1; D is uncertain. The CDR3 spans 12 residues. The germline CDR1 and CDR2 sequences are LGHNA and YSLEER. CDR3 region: CASSQPLSVLVF. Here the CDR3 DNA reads TGCGCCAGCAGCCAGCCACTCTCGGTTCTGGTCTTC.

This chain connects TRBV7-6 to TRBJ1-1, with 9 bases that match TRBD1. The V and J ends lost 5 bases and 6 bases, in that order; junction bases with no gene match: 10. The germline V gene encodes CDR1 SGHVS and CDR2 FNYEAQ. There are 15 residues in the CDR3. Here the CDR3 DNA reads TGTGCCAGCAGCCATACAGGGGGCGTGGGACCTGAAGCTTTCTTT. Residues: CASSHTGGVGPEAFF.

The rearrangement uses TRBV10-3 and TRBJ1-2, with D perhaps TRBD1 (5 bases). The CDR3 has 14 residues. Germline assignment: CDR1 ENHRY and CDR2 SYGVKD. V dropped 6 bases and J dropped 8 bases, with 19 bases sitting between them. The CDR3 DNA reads TGTGCCATCAGGGACCCTATCGACAGTCGCGGCTACACCTTC. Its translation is CAIRDPIDSRGYTF.

The CDR3 DNA reads as TGTGCCAGCAGCGTAGGCTTCGGACAGGGGTACGAGCAGTACTTC. It specifies CASSVGFGQGYEQYF. The chain employs TRBV9 and TRBJ2-7, with 9 bases lining up with TRBD1. Germline V gene sequence: CDR1 SGDLS, CDR2 YYNGEE. The CDR3 consists of 15 residues. The J segment lost 4 bases and the V segment lost 0 bases, leaving 5 bases of the junction unmatched.

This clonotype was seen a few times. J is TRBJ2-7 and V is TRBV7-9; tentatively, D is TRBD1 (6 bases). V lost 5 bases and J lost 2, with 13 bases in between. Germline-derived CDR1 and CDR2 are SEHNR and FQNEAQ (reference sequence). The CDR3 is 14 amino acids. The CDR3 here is CASSHRDKAYEQYF. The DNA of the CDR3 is TGTGCCAGCAGCCACCGGGACAAGGCCTACGAGCAGTACTTC.

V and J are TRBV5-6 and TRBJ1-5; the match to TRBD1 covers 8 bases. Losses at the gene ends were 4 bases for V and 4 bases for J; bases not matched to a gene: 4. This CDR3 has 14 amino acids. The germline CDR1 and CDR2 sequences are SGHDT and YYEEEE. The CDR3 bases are TGTGCCAGCAGCACGGGACAGGCAAATCAGCCCCAGCATTTT. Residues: CASSTGQANQPQHF.

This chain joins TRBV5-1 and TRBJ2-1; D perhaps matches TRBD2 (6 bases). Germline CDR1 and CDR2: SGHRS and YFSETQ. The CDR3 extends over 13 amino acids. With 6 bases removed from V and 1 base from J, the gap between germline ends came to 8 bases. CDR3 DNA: TGCGCCAGCACGGGACTGTCCTACAATGAGCAGTTCTTC. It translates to CASTGLSYNEQFF.

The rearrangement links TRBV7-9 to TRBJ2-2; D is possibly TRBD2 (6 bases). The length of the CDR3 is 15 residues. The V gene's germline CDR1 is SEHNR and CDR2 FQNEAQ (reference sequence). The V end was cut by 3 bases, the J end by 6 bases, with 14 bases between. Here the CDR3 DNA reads TGTGCCAGCAGCTTGGCGGGAAGTCGGTCCGGGGAGCTGTTTTTT. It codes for CASSLAGSRSGELFF.